This entry concerns a single T cell receptor beta chain. What it binds is not known. The CDR3 runs 14 residues. With 6 bases removed from V and 2 bases from J, the gap between germline ends came to 14 bases. These data come from a study of blood T cells in healthy people across ages. The extraction recovered at least 6 micrograms of total RNA per sample. The study, taken as a whole, reports: Per million T cells, TCR beta diversity dropped roughly linearly as age increased.

Combining a sample-barcoded 5' primer with a J-beta primer mix, a second PCR ran for about 7 to 12 cycles. A template-switch adaptor that had 12 random nucleotides put a tag on each cDNA molecule. TCRdb passed the 5' RACE reads through MiXCR, listing each CDR3 protein once. Altogether about 1 million distinct CDR3 sequences are present, more than 35% being singletons, with the ten largest covering about 20%. V gene TRBV12-3 or TRBV12-4 combines with J gene TRBJ2-7; a weak D match, TRBD1 (6 bases). The sample was blood. This sequence originates from a woman aged 60-75 years in good health. For the CDR3, the DNA is TGTGCCAGCAGCCCGGGACACCACCCCTACGAGCAGTACTTC. It encodes CASSPGHHPYEQYF.